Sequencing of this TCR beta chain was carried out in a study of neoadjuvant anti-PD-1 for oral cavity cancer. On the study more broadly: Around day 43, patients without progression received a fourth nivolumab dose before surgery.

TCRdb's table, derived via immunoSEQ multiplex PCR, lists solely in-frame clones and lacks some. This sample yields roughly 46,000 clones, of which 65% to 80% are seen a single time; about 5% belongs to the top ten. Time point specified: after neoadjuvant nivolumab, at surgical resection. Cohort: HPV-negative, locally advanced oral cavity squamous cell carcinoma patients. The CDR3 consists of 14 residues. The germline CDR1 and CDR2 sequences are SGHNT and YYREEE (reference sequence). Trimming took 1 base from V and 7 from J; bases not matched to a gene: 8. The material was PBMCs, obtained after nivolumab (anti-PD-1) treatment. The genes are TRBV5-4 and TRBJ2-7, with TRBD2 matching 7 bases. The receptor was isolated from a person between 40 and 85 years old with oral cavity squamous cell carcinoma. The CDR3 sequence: CASSLPGEGREQYF. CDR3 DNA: TGTGCCAGCAGCTTGCCGGGGGAGGGTAGGGAGCAGTACTTC.